The 4 T cell receptor beta chains given below trace back to one sample, sequenced in a study of T cell clones after liver transplantation. Sequencing used immunoSEQ multiplex PCR; TCRdb keeps in-frame clones, though not all of them. Among some 110,000 clones listed, roughly 80% were seen once. The sample in question was CD4+ T cells from blood, obtained before liver transplant. These receptors all come from a human donor who received a liver transplant.

The chain has TRBV19 and TRBJ2-1; 9 bases are shared with TRBD1. V trimming: 3 bases; J trimming: 10 bases; junction bases outside the gene matches: 10. CDR3 length: 15 amino acids. Germline loops: CDR1 LNHDA, CDR2 SQIVND (reference sequence). The CDR3: CASSIGYGQGSEQFF. The CDR3 region has the DNA TGTGCCAGTAGTATCGGCTACGGACAGGGGAGCGAGCAGTTCTTC.

This clone was observed once. The J gene is TRBJ1-4, the V gene TRBV27; possibly TRBD1 for D (6 bases). The CDR3 spans 13 residues. Trimming cost V 6 bases and J 6 bases, with 11 bases left between them. Germline CDR1 and CDR2: MNHEY and SMNVEV (reference sequence). CDR3: CASSESGDEKLFF. CDR3 nucleotides: TGTGCCAGCAGCGAGTCAGGGGATGAAAAACTGTTTTTT.

CDR3 DNA: TGTGCCAGCAGTCCCCCGTCGGGGGAAGATACGCAGTATTTT. This codes for CASSPPSGEDTQYF. The chain carries TRBV6-6 and TRBJ2-3; D might be TRBD2 (6 bases). V shed 5 bases and J shed 5 bases, with 14 bases lying between them. The CDR3 totals 14 residues. From germline, CDR1 is MNHNY and CDR2 SVGAGI (reference sequence).

The J gene is TRBJ1-4, the V gene TRBV29-1; no clear D. There are 11 residues in the CDR3. The germline V gene encodes CDR1 SQVTM and CDR2 ANQGSEA. Trimming removed 7 bases from V and 13 bases from J, with 16 bases in between. CDR3 bases: TGCAGCGCTCACTCGGGCGCCGCACTGTTTTTT. Amino acids: CSAHSGAALFF.